This T cell receptor beta chain came from a study of T cell responses to AZD1222 COVID-19 vaccine. Study-level background: Second-dose schedules of about 4 or about 12 weeks were combined. General study results and limits: Repertoires in all cases were sampled only once the peak T cell response had passed.

As to this clone: Its antigen is unidentified.

Per germline, CDR1 MGHRA and CDR2 YSYEKL. Trimming removed 1 base at V and 3 bases at J, with 12 bases between. This CDR3 has 15 amino acids. Assay used: immunoSEQ multiplex PCR; TCRdb lists only in-frame clones, some missing. This repertoire shows 100,000 or so clones, about 88% found once; its top ten account for roughly a sixth. The rearrangement joins TRBV4-1 to TRBJ2-5; D remains unclear. The specimen was peripheral blood, collected on day 0 of AZD1222 vaccination. The TCR was taken from an adult in good health. CDR3 in amino acids: CASSQGSGGKETQYF. CDR3 bases: TGCGCCAGCAGCCAAGGTAGTGGTGGAAAAGAGACCCAGTACTTC.